Listed below are T cell receptor beta chains from one sample, sequenced in a study of blood T cell repertoires in COVID-19. The assay was immunoSEQ multiplex PCR, and TCRdb's table has in-frame clones only and misses some. In the table there are 120,000 to 150,000 clones, about 83% of which are singletons. Sequencing was performed on PBMCs or T cells enriched from blood (not recorded which). Receptor source: a woman aged 50 to 65 who had been exposed to COVID-19. The CDR3 runs from the conserved cysteine through the conserved F or W. A D gene is named only where the DNA matches it firmly. For some rows the clone size is stated as once, few or many, or as a class when expanded; others skip it.

V gene	clone size	J gene	D gene	CDR3 DNA	CDR3 protein
TRBV4-3	-	TRBJ2-7	TRBD1	TGCGCCAGCAGCCAACGTCCGGGACAGGGCTACGAGCAGTACTTC	CASSQRPGQGYEQYF
TRBV2	-	TRBJ2-1	TRBD2	TGTGCCAGCGGAACTAGCGGGAGGGGTTACAATGAGCAGTTCTTC	CASGTSGRGYNEQFF
TRBV6-5	-	TRBJ1-2	-	TGTGCCAGCACCGTCACGACTCAAGGGGGCTATGGCTACACCTTC	CASTVTTQGGYGYTF
TRBV10-3	-	TRBJ1-2	-	TGTGCCATCACCTCAGGGGTCAACTATGGCTACACCTTC	CAITSGVNYGYTF
TRBV7-9	-	TRBJ2-1	TRBD2	TGTGCCAGCAGCCAGACTAGCGGGGCTTACAATGAGCAGTTCTTC	CASSQTSGAYNEQFF
TRBV9	-	TRBJ2-4	-	TGTGCCAGCAGCGTAGACGGAAACATTCAGTACTTC	CASSVDGNIQYF
TRBV9	-	TRBJ2-5	TRBD2	TGTGCCAGCAGCCCTTCTAGCGGGAGTGTAGAGACCCAGTACTTC	CASSPSSGSVETQYF
TRBV27	-	TRBJ2-1	TRBD2	TGTGCCAGCAGTTTCGGGGGGGGTGCGAATGAGCAGTTCTTC	CASSFGGGANEQFF
TRBV27	-	TRBJ1-2	TRBD1	TGTGCCAGCAGTCGCCCAGGGGGGCACTATGGCTACACCTTC	CASSRPGGHYGYTF
TRBV19	-	TRBJ1-5	-	TGTGCCAGTAAGCCCGCCCCAGGTAGCAATCAGCCCCAGCATTTT	CASKPAPGSNQPQHF
TRBV11-2	-	TRBJ1-6	-	TGTGCCAGCAGCTACCAGGTTCGGAATTCACCCCTCCACTTT	CASSYQVRNSPLHF
TRBV7-2	once	TRBJ2-7	TRBD1	TGTGCCAGCAGCCCCCGACAGGGCTCCTACGAGCAGTACTTC	CASSPRQGSYEQYF
TRBV5-4	-	TRBJ2-5	-	TGTGCCAGCAGCTTCTGGCTGGAGACCCAGTACTTC	CASSFWLETQYF
TRBV5-1	-	TRBJ2-3	TRBD1	TGCGCCAGCAGCATACAGGGGGCTGATACGCAGTATTTT	CASSIQGADTQYF
TRBV6-2/TRBV6-3	-	TRBJ1-2	TRBD1	TGTGCCAGCAGTTACTCCGGGACAGGGGGCGCTTTTCCCACCTTC	CASSYSGTGGAFPTF
TRBV19	-	TRBJ1-4	-	TGTGCCAGTAGTACGTGGACAGCAACTAATGAAAAACTGTTTTTT	CASSTWTATNEKLFF
TRBV2	-	TRBJ1-2	TRBD1	TGTGCCAGCAGTAGTCAGGGACAGGGAAACTATGGCTACACCTTC	CASSSQGQGNYGYTF
TRBV4-3	-	TRBJ1-4	-	TGCGCCAGCAGCCAAGATGCCCAATTCGGGGAAAAACTGTTTTTT	CASSQDAQFGEKLFF
TRBV29-1	-	TRBJ2-2	-	TGCAGCGTTCAAAGGCAGGGGAACACCGGGGAGCTGTTTTTT	CSVQRQGNTGELFF
TRBV19	-	TRBJ1-4	-	TGTGCCAGTAGGGAGGGGAAAGGTCTGTTTTTT	CASREGKGLFF
TRBV19	-	TRBJ1-1	-	TGTGCCAGTAGTACCGGGTGGGTCGCAGCTTTCTTT	CASSTGWVAAFF
TRBV24-1	-	TRBJ2-3	TRBD2	TGTGCCACCAGTGATCCAAGCGGGGGGAGAGGCACAGATACGCAGTATTTT	CATSDPSGGRGTDTQYF
TRBV7-2	-	TRBJ2-2	TRBD2	TGTGCCAGCAGAGGGCGGTCTAGCGGGAGGTCCGGGGAGCTGTTTTTT	CASRGRSSGRSGELFF
TRBV20-1	-	TRBJ2-7	-	TGCAGTGCTAGTGAGGCGGGCCTAAGCTCCTACGAGCAGTACTTC	CSASEAGLSSYEQYF
TRBV20-1	-	TRBJ2-5	-	TGCAGTGCTAGAGATCCGGAGACCCAGTACTTC	CSARDPETQYF
TRBV11-2	-	TRBJ1-2	TRBD1	TGTGCCAGCAGCGAGGGGGCGCGTAGCTATGGCTACACCTTC	CASSEGARSYGYTF
TRBV10-3	-	TRBJ1-1	TRBD1	TGTGCCATCAGTGAGGTAACAGGGGGTTCTGAAGCTTTCTTT	CAISEVTGGSEAFF
TRBV5-1	-	TRBJ2-4	TRBD1	TGCGCCAGCAGCACCGGGACAGGGGTCGGAGCCAAAAACATTCAGTACTTC	CASSTGTGVGAKNIQYF
TRBV20-1	once	TRBJ1-1	-	TGCAGTGCTATTGAGGGCTTAGTCACTGAAGCTTTCTTT	CSAIEGLVTEAFF
TRBV4-2	-	TRBJ1-5	TRBD1	TGTGCCAGCAGCCAAGAAGACAGGGCTCAGCCCCAGCATTTT	CASSQEDRAQPQHF
TRBV6-2/TRBV6-3	-	TRBJ2-7	TRBD2	TGTGCCAGCAGTGAGGGACTACGGGACGAGCAGTACTTC	CASSEGLRDEQYF
TRBV9	-	TRBJ2-2	TRBD2	TGTGCCAGCAGCGTAGAAGGTAGCGGGGGCCGCACCGGGGAGCTGTTTTTT	CASSVEGSGGRTGELFF
TRBV19	-	TRBJ2-3	TRBD1	TGTGCCAGTAGTATAGGACAGGGGCCTAAAATAACGCAGTATTTT	CASSIGQGPKITQYF
TRBV7-6	-	TRBJ2-3	TRBD1	TGTGCCAGCAGCTTTACCCGGACAGGGCCCACTAGCACAGATACGCAGTATTTT	CASSFTRTGPTSTDTQYF
TRBV6-1	few	TRBJ2-1	TRBD1	TGTGCCAGCAGTGCTAGGACAGGGCGCACCGCCTACAATGAGCAGTTCTTC	CASSARTGRTAYNEQFF
TRBV6-5	-	TRBJ2-7	-	TGTGCCAGCAAGGTCTCTAGCGTCTACTCCTACGAGCAGTACTTC	CASKVSSVYSYEQYF
TRBV19	-	TRBJ1-1	-	TGTGCCAGTAGTATAGAGGAAACAAGGGGTGAAGCTTTCTTT	CASSIEETRGEAFF
TRBV6-2/TRBV6-3	-	TRBJ2-7	-	TGTGCCACCACCCCCGGGACAACCATTTACGAGCAGTACTTC	CATTPGTTIYEQYF
TRBV14	-	TRBJ2-2	-	TGTGCCAGCAGCCAAGATCTAGTGAGGTCGGCCGGGGAGCTGTTTTTT	CASSQDLVRSAGELFF
TRBV6-1	-	TRBJ2-3	TRBD2	TGTGCCAGCAGTGCCTGGTTGAGCATGGCGGGAGGCACAGATACGCAGTATTTT	CASSAWLSMAGGTDTQYF